Each of the 19 T cell receptor beta chains below was sequenced from the same sample in a study of blood T cell repertoires in COVID-19. Assay: immunoSEQ multiplex PCR; the TCRdb copy retains only in-frame clones and omits some. This table has 330,000 or so clones, about 90% appearing once. Sequencing input: PBMCs or T cells enriched from blood (not recorded which). Receptors originate from a middle-aged man in a cohort exposed to, infected with or recovered from COVID-19 (not recorded which).

This chain joins TRBV27 and TRBJ1-2; 12 bases agree with TRBD1. The CDR3 covers 15 residues. Looked up from germline, CDR1 is MNHEY and CDR2 is SMNVEV (reference sequence). Trimming at V came to 5 bases and at J to 7 bases, leaving 8 bases not matched to a gene. The CDR3 loop is CASSPLGQGASGYTF. As DNA, the CDR3 is TGTGCCAGCAGTCCCCTGGGACAGGGGGCTAGTGGCTACACCTTC.

This clone was seen once. The chain links TRBV10-2 to TRBJ2-1; 7 bases align to TRBD1. Per the germline V gene, CDR1 is WSHSY and CDR2 is SAAADI. The CDR3 extends over 15 amino acids. V lost 6 bases to trimming and J lost 9 bases; unmatched junction nucleotides: 14. In nucleotides, the CDR3 is TGCGCCAGCAGCGCGACTCTAACAGGGGCGGGTGAGCAGTTCTTC. Translating it yields CASSATLTGAGEQFF.

This chain connects TRBV9 to TRBJ2-2; 7 nucleotides line up with TRBD2. This CDR3 is built from 16 residues. V gave up 0 bases and J gave up 6 bases; unmatched junction bases: 8. Per the germline V gene, CDR1 is SGDLS and CDR2 is YYNGEE. CDR3: CASSVGGRAEPGELFF. CDR3 nucleotide sequence: TGTGCCAGCAGCGTAGGTGGGAGGGCCGAGCCCGGGGAGCTGTTTTTT.

The J gene is TRBJ1-5, the V gene TRBV24-1; TRBD1 is a possible D gene (5 bases). Germline CDR1 reads KGHDR; CDR2 reads SFDVKD. The CDR3 spans 15 residues. V lost 9 bases and J lost 0, with 14 bases in between. CDR3 coding DNA: TGTGCCACCGGAGACAGAGCAGATAGCAATCAGCCCCAGCATTTT. This encodes CATGDRADSNQPQHF.

This clone was detected a few times. This chain joins TRBV2 and TRBJ2-7; the D gene is possibly TRBD1 (5 bases). The germline V and J ends were trimmed by 6 bases and 5 bases, with 14 bases remaining between them. Germline CDR1 SNHLY, CDR2 FYNNEI. This CDR3 has 13 residues. The CDR3 DNA is TGTGCCAGCAGCGGACAAACCCGGGACGAGCAGTACTTC. It specifies CASSGQTRDEQYF. The complete variable domain, with remaining parts taken from reference TRBV2 and TRBJ2-7, reads EPEVTQTPSHQVTQMGQEVILRCVPISNHLYFYWYRQILGQKVEFLVSFYNNEISEKSEIFDDQFSVERPDGSNFTLKIRSTKLEDSAMYFCASSGQTRDEQYFGPGTRLTVT.

This rearrangement joins TRBV14 to TRBJ1-1; D is unresolved. CDR3 size: 16 residues. Trimming stripped 0 bases from V and 6 bases from J, with 17 bases between. Germline CDR1 is SGHDN and CDR2 is FVKESK. CDR3 nucleotides: TGTGCCAGCAGCCAAGAATCGTTTGGAGGGCTAGCTGAAGCTTTCTTT. Translation: CASSQESFGGLAEAFF.

The chain recombines TRBV6-5 with TRBJ1-2, with a possible D match to TRBD1 (5 bases). The germline CDR1 and CDR2 sequences are MNHEY and SVGAGI. CDR3 size: 14 residues. Trimming removed 0 bases at V and 8 bases at J, with 13 bases between. The CDR3 bases are TGTGCCAGCAGTTACTCTGGGCAGGGTAACGGCTACACCTTC. Translation gives CASSYSGQGNGYTF.

The sample holds a few counts of this clone. This chain joins TRBV29-1 and TRBJ2-7, with TRBD2 as a possible D gene (6 bases). V was shortened by 1 base and J by 5 bases, with 21 bases between the two germline ends. Germline CDR1 reads SQVTM; CDR2 reads ANQGSEA. The CDR3 length is 16 residues. CDR3 sequence: CSVEVPTIRERNEQYF. The CDR3 DNA follows: TGCAGCGTTGAAGTGCCCACCATTCGGGAGCGAAACGAGCAGTACTTC.

The chain has TRBV5-8 and TRBJ2-7; the match to TRBD2 covers 12 bases. The CDR3 sequence is 15 residues long. The germline V gene has CDR1 SGHTS and CDR2 YDEGEE. Losses at the gene ends were 4 bases for V and 3 bases for J; bases not matched to a gene: 5. DNA for the CDR3: TGTGCCAGCAGCAGAGGACTAGCGGGAATCTACGAGCAGTACTTC. This sequence encodes CASSRGLAGIYEQYF.

The chain couples TRBV10-3 to TRBJ2-2, with 7 nucleotides matching TRBD1. V lost 6 bases to trimming and J lost 4 bases; unmatched junction nucleotides: 2. This CDR3 spans 13 amino acids. Germline-derived CDR1 and CDR2 are ENHRY and SYGVKD. CDR3 region: CAIRGQFTGELFF. The CDR3 coding sequence is TGTGCCATCAGGGGACAGTTCACCGGGGAGCTGTTTTTT.

The chain has TRBV28 and TRBJ1-2; TRBD1 matches 7 bases. The CDR3 is 16 residues long. Trimming cost V 2 bases and J 9 bases; bases outside gene matches: 15. The germline V gene encodes CDR1 MDHEN and CDR2 SYDVKM. The CDR3 coding sequence is TGTGCCAGCAGTTTAGGGCAACAGGGGAGAGGCTCCAGCTACACCTTC. Translation: CASSLGQQGRGSSYTF.

This chain uses TRBV10-2 with TRBJ1-2; D not certain. With 0 bases removed from V and 2 bases from J, the gap between germline ends came to 7 bases. The CDR3 is 14 residues long. Germline V lookup: CDR1 WSHSY, CDR2 SAAADI. The CDR3 loop reads CASSESPGNYGYTF. For the CDR3, the DNA is TGCGCCAGCAGTGAGTCTCCCGGGAACTATGGCTACACCTTC.

The chain joins TRBV2 to TRBJ2-5; TRBD2 is a possible D gene (5 bases). Trimming removed 5 bases at V and 5 bases at J, with 6 bases between. CDR1 and CDR2 (germline): SNHLY, FYNNEI. This CDR3 is built from 11 residues. CDR3: CASSREETQYF. CDR3 DNA sequence: TGTGCCAGCAGTAGGGAGGAGACCCAGTACTTC.

This clone was observed once. The chain carries TRBV7-2 and TRBJ2-3, with D unresolved. Germline-derived CDR1 and CDR2 are SGHTA and FQGNSA. The CDR3 spans 13 residues. Between the trimmed V and J ends, which lost 1 base and 4 bases, there was a span of 6 bases. CDR3 residues: CASSLGSADTQYF. Written as DNA, the CDR3 is TGTGCCAGCAGCTTAGGATCGGCAGATACGCAGTATTTT.

The rearrangement uses TRBV3-1 (or the pseudogene TRBV3-2) and TRBJ1-3; D is possibly TRBD1 (6 bases). The CDR3 is 15 amino acids. The V end was cut by 4 bases, the J end by 0 bases, with 10 bases between. The V gene's germline CDR1 is LGHDT and CDR2 YNNKEL (reference sequence). The CDR3 loop reads CASSLGQSSGNTIYF. DNA of the CDR3: TGTGCCAGCAGCCTCGGACAGAGCTCTGGAAACACCATATATTTT.

The genes are TRBV2 and TRBJ1-5, with 9 bases matching TRBD1. CDR1 SNHLY and CDR2 FYNNEI come from the germline V gene. V was pared by 2 bases and J by 2 bases, with 7 bases of the junction left unmatched. This CDR3 has 17 amino acids. The DNA of the CDR3 is TGTGCCAGCAGTGAAATGGGACAGGGTAGGGGCAATCAGCCCCAGCATTTT. Translated: CASSEMGQGRGNQPQHF. The variable domain in full, with the rest retrieved from reference TRBV2 and TRBJ1-5, is EPEVTQTPSHQVTQMGQEVILRCVPISNHLYFYWYRQILGQKVEFLVSFYNNEISEKSEIFDDQFSVERPDGSNFTLKIRSTKLEDSAMYFCASSEMGQGRGNQPQHFGDGTRLSIL.

The V call is TRBV2, the J call TRBJ1-5; 8 bases are shared with TRBD1. CDR3 length equals 14 residues. CDR1 is SNHLY and CDR2 is FYNNEI in the germline V gene. The V segment lost 7 bases and the J segment 7 bases; nucleotides outside the gene matches: 9. CDR3 DNA: TGTGCCAGCACCCGCCGACAGGGGCGCCAGCCCCAGCATTTT. It is translated as CASTRRQGRQPQHF.

The rearrangement links TRBV5-1 to TRBJ2-1; a possible D gene is TRBD2 (6 bases). CDR3 size: 15 residues. The V and J ends lost 3 bases and 6 bases respectively, with 16 bases between them. Germline V gives CDR1 SGHRS, CDR2 YFSETQ. The CDR3 reads CASSSGLGDGNEQFF. The DNA of the CDR3 is TGCGCCAGCAGCTCGGGACTTGGCGATGGCAATGAGCAGTTCTTC.

The V and J genes are TRBV4-1 and TRBJ2-1, with 11 bases aligning to TRBD2. This CDR3 contains 19 residues. The ends lost 1 base at V and 0 bases at J; junction bases unmatched: 8. CDR1 is MGHRA and CDR2 is YSYEKL in the germline V gene. The CDR3 DNA follows: TGCGCCAGCAGCCAAGGGCGCCTAGGGACTAGCGGCTCCTACAATGAGCAGTTCTTC. Translated: CASSQGRLGTSGSYNEQFF.